The clone carrying this TCR beta chain was picked up a small number of times. Antigen unknown. An end of the junction does not agree with germline; a read error may underlie this. The CDR3 runs to 13 residues. Germline-derived CDR1 and CDR2 are SSHAT and FNYEAQ (reference sequence). 60 Vbeta and 13 Jbeta primers were used in PCR. Sequenced by immunoSEQ multiplex PCR; TCRdb stores in-frame clones only, minus some. Among over 85,000 clones listed, less than 85% were seen once. The data originate from a study of cytomegalovirus exposure and HLA in healthy donors. Overall study context: For the approximately 360 genotyped donors, roughly 81% fell within the Caucasian-associated ancestry cluster.

Findings and limits, study-wide: As immune exposure information, only CMV serostatus was available. A later analysis linked around 15,000 TCR beta sequences to HLA alleles at 0.05 false discovery rate. Among TCR beta chains, those listed as cytomegalovirus-associated numbered fewer than 200.

V usage is TRBV7-7 and J usage is TRBJ2-5; D remains ambiguous. The source material was PBMCs. The clonotype was recovered from a man aged 35-49 years in good health and CMV-seronegative. The CDR3 DNA follows: TGTGCTAGCAGCTTAGGGCTGAAAGAGACCCAGTACTTC. It translates to CASSLGLKETQYF.